Listed here are 25 T cell receptor beta chains from one sample, sequenced in a study of graft-versus-host responses after intestinal transplantation (TCRdb year 2021). Library preparation was by the immunoSEQ multiplex PCR assay. In its TCRdb copy, this immuneACCESS table keeps in-frame sequences only and misses some clones. Where compared with another copy, unresolved V genes explain less than half of these, and the others have no known cause. The sample table records roughly 50,000 clones; 91% of these occur just once. The ten most abundant clones make up roughly 5.5% of the sample. Sequences were derived from PBMCs, sampled approximately 97 weeks after intestinal transplant. The receptors come from a human patient who received an intestinal transplant, so some T cells may come from the graft donor.

The chain carries TRBV4-1 and TRBJ2-5; D call uncertain. V was clipped by 5 bases and J by 3 bases, with 10 bases between them. CDR3 length: 13 residues. Germline lookup yields CDR1 MGHRA and CDR2 YSYEKL. The CDR3: CASSASGEETQYF. In DNA, the CDR3 is TGCGCCAGCAGCGCTAGTGGCGAAGAGACCCAGTACTTC.

The V and J genes are TRBV6-1 and TRBJ2-6, with 10 bases lining up with TRBD1. Germline V gene sequence: CDR1 MNHNS, CDR2 SASEGT. This CDR3 has 19 residues. V gave up 3 bases and J gave up 0 bases; unmatched junction bases: 8. In DNA, the CDR3 is TGTGCCAGCAGTGAGTACGGGACAGGGGTGTTCTCTGGGGCCAACGTCCTGACTTTC. It encodes CASSEYGTGVFSGANVLTF.

V is TRBV7-9 and J is TRBJ1-1; 7 bases are shared with TRBD1. Germline trimming cut 5 bases from V and 0 bases from J; bases unmatched to any gene: 9. Germline loops: CDR1 SEHNR, CDR2 FQNEAQ (reference sequence). CDR3 length: 16 amino acids. The CDR3 DNA reads as TGTGCCAGCAGCGATCGACAGGGTCCGCTGAACACTGAAGCTTTCTTT. Its translation: CASSDRQGPLNTEAFF.

The J gene is TRBJ2-1, the V gene TRBV5-4, with no clear D. Germline loops: CDR1 SGHNT, CDR2 YYREEE (reference sequence). The CDR3 is 15 residues long. V was pared by 3 bases and J by 0 bases, with 10 bases between. For the CDR3, the DNA is TGTGCCAGCAGCTCCCAGGAGAGCTCCTACAATGAGCAGTTCTTC. It codes for CASSSQESSYNEQFF.

The CDR3 bases are TGTGCCAGCAGCTTACAATTCAGACTTGGCACCTACACCGGGGAGCTGTTTTTT. Protein: CASSLQFRLGTYTGELFF. The chain employs TRBV11-2 and TRBJ2-2; no clear D. The CDR3 covers 18 residues. Germline values: CDR1 SGHAT, CDR2 FQNNGV. V lost 2 bases, J lost 3 bases, and 19 bases lay in between.

The chain has TRBV2 and TRBJ1-2; D may be TRBD1 (5 bases). Germline V gene lookup returns CDR1 SNHLY and CDR2 FYNNEI. The CDR3 extends over 13 amino acids. Trimming removed 5 bases at V and 8 bases at J, with 15 bases between. CDR3 in DNA: TGTGCCAGCAGTCGAAGGGGTGGAGACGGCTACACCTTC. Amino acids: CASSRRGGDGYTF.

The gene calls are TRBV6-6 and TRBJ2-1; TRBD1 aligns across 8 bases. Germline V gene lookup returns CDR1 MNHNY and CDR2 SVGAGI (reference sequence). The V segment lost 6 bases and the J segment 9 bases; nucleotides outside the gene matches: 4. This CDR3 region has 12 residues. The CDR3 DNA follows: TGTGCCAGCAGCCCACAGGGGGGTGAGCAGTTCTTC. It specifies CASSPQGGEQFF.

The chain employs TRBV10-3 and TRBJ2-7, with TRBD1 as a possible D gene (5 bases). In germline, CDR1 is ENHRY, CDR2 SYGVKD. The CDR3 spans 11 residues. The ends were cut back, 6 bases at V and 5 bases at J, with 8 bases in the middle. The CDR3 region is CAIRQVDEQYF. In nucleotides, the CDR3 is TGTGCCATCAGACAGGTTGACGAGCAGTACTTC.

The chain joins TRBV4-2 to TRBJ1-4; perhaps TRBD1 as D (5 bases). Germline loops: CDR1 LGHNA, CDR2 YNFKEQ. This CDR3 is built from 13 residues. Trimming removed 0 bases from V and 11 bases from J, with 10 bases in between. The CDR3 loop reads CASSQDGGGKLFF. Written as DNA, the CDR3 is TGTGCCAGCAGCCAAGATGGGGGAGGGAAACTGTTTTTT.

The table lists this clone with a few counts. The sample has other DNA sequences that encode this CDR3 too. CDR3 amino acids: CASSQDLGQGTYGYTF. In DNA form, the CDR3 reads TGCGCCAGCAGCCAAGATTTAGGACAGGGAACCTATGGCTACACCTTC. The chain links TRBV4-1 to TRBJ1-2; 8 bases align to TRBD1. This CDR3 spans 16 amino acids. After removal of 0 bases from V and 4 bases from J, the junction contained 7 bases not matched to a gene. Germline values: CDR1 MGHRA, CDR2 YSYEKL.

The chain carries TRBV4-1 and TRBJ2-7, with a tentative D call TRBD1 (6 bases). Germline lookup yields CDR1 MGHRA and CDR2 YSYEKL. Deletions cut 1 base from V and 0 bases from J, with 13 bases between. CDR3 size: 16 residues. The DNA for the CDR3 is TGCGCCAGCAGCCAAGTTACCAGGGGACACTCCTACGAGCAGTACTTC. This encodes CASSQVTRGHSYEQYF.

The chain links TRBV7-3 to TRBJ2-2, with 11 bases that match TRBD1. The CDR3 has 19 residues. Looked up from germline, CDR1 is SGHTA and CDR2 is FQGTGA. Unmatched junction bases numbered 17, after V lost 5 bases and J lost 6 bases. For the CDR3, the DNA is TGTGCCAGCAGCAATGATATTTGGACAGGGGGCGCGCCGGCCGGGGAGCTGTTTTTT. Protein sequence: CASSNDIWTGGAPAGELFF.

The gene calls are TRBV15 and TRBJ1-5; 9 nucleotides match TRBD1. CDR1 LNHNV and CDR2 YYDKDF come from the germline V gene (reference sequence). The CDR3 contains 14 residues. The junction had 4 bases not matched to a gene; V was cut back by 5 bases and J by 5 bases. CDR3 sequence reads: CATSGRQGDQPQHF. DNA of the CDR3: TGTGCCACCAGCGGAAGACAGGGGGATCAGCCCCAGCATTTT.

The J gene is TRBJ2-7, the V gene TRBV29-1; the D gene is possibly TRBD2 (5 bases). Per germline, CDR1 SQVTM and CDR2 ANQGSEA. The length of the CDR3 is 14 residues. V was trimmed by 1 base and J by 2 bases, leaving 12 bases between them. CDR3 nucleotide sequence: TGCAGCGTTGAAGGTGACACGGGGACCTACGAGCAGTACTTC. This encodes CSVEGDTGTYEQYF.

The chain links TRBV27 to TRBJ2-3; perhaps TRBD2 as D (5 bases). Germline CDR1 is MNHEY and CDR2 is SMNVEV (reference sequence). The CDR3 covers 14 residues. V lost 5 bases, J lost 4 bases, and 13 bases lay in between. The CDR3 sequence is CASSGTGNADTQYF. CDR3 sequence (DNA): TGTGCCAGCAGTGGTACCGGGAATGCAGATACGCAGTATTTT.

The chain combines TRBV7-9 with TRBJ1-6; D possibly corresponds to TRBD1 (5 bases). CDR3 length equals 15 residues. Germline CDR1 reads SEHNR; CDR2 reads FQNEAQ (reference sequence). The V end was cut by 1 base, the J end by 10 bases, with 14 bases between. The DNA of the CDR3 is TGTGCCAGCAGCTTAGATTGGGCAGGGAACTCACCCCTCCACTTT. Residues: CASSLDWAGNSPLHF.

The chain employs TRBV18 and TRBJ2-1; D is unclear. The germline V gene has CDR1 KGHSH and CDR2 LQKENI. CDR3 size: 12 residues. Trimming pared 5 bases from V and 1 base from J, leaving 3 bases between. As DNA, the CDR3 is TGTGCCAGCTCAGAGTCCTACAATGAGCAGTTCTTC. This sequence encodes CASSESYNEQFF.

J is TRBJ2-2 and V is TRBV15; 11 nucleotides align to TRBD2. With 3 bases clipped from V and 5 bases from J, the junction kept 5 bases outside the gene matches. The V gene's germline CDR1 is LNHNV and CDR2 YYDKDF (reference sequence). The CDR3 loop spans 16 amino acids. CDR3 in amino acids: CATSSVAGGLTGELFF. CDR3 coding DNA: TGTGCCACCAGCAGCGTAGCGGGGGGGCTTACCGGGGAGCTGTTTTTT.

V is TRBV5-4 and J is TRBJ2-1; D perhaps matches TRBD1 (6 bases). The CDR3 spans 15 residues. Trimming left V 6 bases short and J 9 bases short, with 22 bases between. Germline V CDR1 and CDR2: SGHNT, YYREEE (reference sequence). The DNA for the CDR3 is TGTGCCAGCAAAAAAGCAGGGGTGTCCGAAGGTGAGCAGTTCTTC. Its protein product is CASKKAGVSEGEQFF.

The chain combines TRBV11-2 with TRBJ2-7, with a possible D match to TRBD1 (6 bases). The CDR3 contains 15 residues. V gave up 3 bases and J gave up 6 bases, with 18 bases separating them. Germline V gene sequence: CDR1 SGHAT, CDR2 FQNNGV. CDR3: CASSFRGSPIVEQYF. The CDR3 coding sequence is TGTGCCAGCAGCTTTAGGGGGTCCCCGATCGTCGAGCAGTACTTC.

J is TRBJ2-7 and V is TRBV19, with a possible D match to TRBD2 (7 bases). The V gene lost 6 bases and the J gene lost 2 bases, with 23 bases spanning the gap. The CDR3 contains 17 residues. Germline lookup yields CDR1 LNHDA and CDR2 SQIVND (reference sequence). CDR3 residues: CASSPIDRGGIPYEQYF. CDR3 nucleotide sequence: TGTGCCAGTAGCCCAATTGACCGCGGGGGCATCCCCTACGAGCAGTACTTC.

The gene calls are TRBV4-1 and TRBJ2-5; 9 bases align to TRBD1. J lost 4 bases, V lost 5 bases, and 11 bases had no gene match. CDR3 length equals 16 residues. Germline lookup yields CDR1 MGHRA and CDR2 YSYEKL. The CDR3 region has the DNA TGCGCCAGCAGCGCTCAATCGGGACAGGGAATAGAGACCCAGTACTTC. Its translation is CASSAQSGQGIETQYF.

The sample holds one count of this clone. The rearrangement links TRBV13 to TRBJ1-5, with D possibly being TRBD1 (5 bases). Germline-derived CDR1 and CDR2 are PRHDT and FYEKMQ (reference sequence). V lost 0 bases to trimming and J lost 4 bases, with 10 bases between them. The CDR3 consists of 15 residues. CDR3 nucleotides: TGTGCCAGCAGCTTAGGAAAGGAGGGGAATCAGCCCCAGCATTTT. It translates to CASSLGKEGNQPQHF.

V usage is TRBV5-1 and J usage is TRBJ2-3; possibly TRBD1 for D (6 bases). Germline lookup yields CDR1 SGHRS and CDR2 YFSETQ. Trimming took 4 bases from V and 5 from J, leaving 14 bases between them. The CDR3 consists of 14 residues. The CDR3 DNA is TGCGCCAGCAGCGTTACAGGGTCCGGAGATACGCAGTATTTT. It specifies CASSVTGSGDTQYF.

J is TRBJ2-5 and V is TRBV5-4, with TRBD2 matching 8 bases. TRBJ2-7 explains the end of the DNA better; the J call may be wrong. The V gene's germline CDR1 is SGHNT and CDR2 YYREEE (reference sequence). The CDR3 covers 16 residues. CDR3 in amino acids: CASSSVAGTRSGEQYF. The CDR3 DNA reads TGTGCCAGCAGCTCGGTCGCCGGGACTAGATCCGGCGAGCAGTACTTC.